The following is a T cell receptor (beta chain) sequence with its context. The entry originates in a study of T cells after yellow fever vaccination. MiXCR, run by TCRdb on the 5' RACE reads, gives a single entry per CDR3 protein. The sample holds around 600,000 distinct CDR3 sequences; approximately 13% are singletons and the top ten take more than 13%. Sequenced here: PBMCs, sampled on the day of the yellow fever booster vaccination. This receptor was identified in a man aged 25 to 40 who received the YFV17D yellow fever vaccine.

The CDR3, as DNA: TGTGCCAGCGTTACTAGCGGTAACCCCTTGGGTAATGAGCAGTTCTTC. Protein product: CASVTSGNPLGNEQFF. The chain employs TRBV19 and TRBJ2-1; 8 nucleotides line up with TRBD2. Germline CDR1 is LNHDA and CDR2 is SQIVND (reference sequence). The V segment lost 9 bases and the J segment 7 bases; nucleotides outside the gene matches: 17. The CDR3 contains 16 residues. The full variable domain, its missing parts supplied by reference TRBV19 and TRBJ2-1, is DGGITQSPKYLFRKEGQNVTLSCEQNLNHDAMYWYRQDPGQGLRLIYYSQIVNDFQKGDIAEGYSVSREKKESFPLTVTSAQKNPTAFYLCASVTSGNPLGNEQFFGPGTRLTVL.